A single T cell receptor (beta chain) is shown here with its context. What it binds is not known. This record belongs to a study of post-analysis software for immune sequencing data. In the study overall: Patients had relapsing-remitting, secondary progressive or progressive-relapsing multiple sclerosis; some lacked subtype. Study-level points and caveats: Patients had higher frequencies than controls of about five TRBV segments, including TRBV5-6, TRBV5-1 and TRBV20-1. Multiple sclerosis patients showed significantly lower normalized Chao1 diversity than controls did.

There are 14 residues in the CDR3. V was cut by 8 bases and J by 6 bases, with 19 bases left in between. Germline assignment: CDR1 MNHEY and CDR2 SVGAGI. TCR beta libraries were prepared from cDNA with unique molecular identifiers. MiXCR was run by TCRdb on the PCR reads, yielding one entry per CDR3 protein. Seen here are approximately 630,000 distinct CDR3 sequences, around 64% observed once, and the top ten hold about 11%. The sequence was collected from a girl aged 2 to 10 with multiple sclerosis. Material: blood. The chain combines TRBV6-5 with TRBJ1-2; weak D call: TRBD1 (5 bases). For the CDR3, the DNA is TGTGCCAGCGGGCTAGGGGAATCGGTGGATGGCTACACCTTC. Its translation: CASGLGESVDGYTF.